The 23 T cell receptor beta chains listed next were all sequenced from one sample in a study of T cell responses to AZD1222 COVID-19 vaccine. Assay: immunoSEQ multiplex PCR; the TCRdb copy retains only in-frame clones and omits some. The data contain approximately 80,000 clones, approximately 90% of them singletons. This specimen consisted of peripheral blood, obtained on day 0 of AZD1222 vaccination. The receptors here all came from an adult in good health.

In this sample, this clone turned up once. The chain employs TRBV4-3 and TRBJ2-3; the D gene is possibly TRBD2 (6 bases). The V gene's germline CDR1 is LGHNA and CDR2 YSLEER. Trimming shortened V by 0 bases and J by 3 bases, and 13 bases separated the two germline ends. This CDR3 contains 16 residues. Written as DNA, the CDR3 is TGCGCCAGCAGCCAAGATGAGAGTAGCGGAACAGATACGCAGTATTTT. Its translation is CASSQDESSGTDTQYF.

This sequence joins TRBV7-9 and TRBJ2-7; D remains ambiguous. CDR3 size: 12 residues. Germline CDR1 reads SEHNR; CDR2 reads FQNEAQ (reference sequence). V was cut by 2 bases and J by 3 bases, with 5 bases left in between. Written as DNA, the CDR3 is TGTGCCAGCAGCTTATGGGGCTACGAGCAGTACTTC. Protein product: CASSLWGYEQYF.

V gene TRBV7-2 combines with J gene TRBJ1-3, with D possibly TRBD1 on 5 matching bases. In germline, CDR1 is SGHTA, CDR2 FQGNSA. Trimming removed 1 base at V and 7 bases at J, with 11 bases between. The CDR3 consists of 14 residues. The CDR3 sequence: CASSLEGTANTIYF. For the CDR3, the DNA is TGTGCCAGCAGCTTAGAGGGGACCGCCAACACCATATATTTT. The complete variable domain, with remaining parts taken from reference TRBV7-2 and TRBJ1-3, reads GAGVSQSPSNKVTEKGKDVELRCDPISGHTALYWYRQSLGQGLEFLIYFQGNSAPDKSGLPSDRFSAERTGGSVSTLTIQRTQQEDSAVYLCASSLEGTANTIYFGEGSWLTVV.

The rearrangement joins TRBV7-2 to TRBJ1-5, with 8 positions matching TRBD1. Germline V gene lookup returns CDR1 SGHTA and CDR2 FQGNSA. CDR3 size: 13 residues. V was clipped by 5 bases and J by 5 bases; unmatched bases: 2. The CDR3 here is CASSQQGDQPQHF. CDR3 coding DNA: TGTGCCAGCAGCCAACAGGGGGATCAGCCCCAGCATTTT.

This rearrangement joins TRBV2 to TRBJ2-3, with D perhaps TRBD1 or TRBD2 (5 bases each). CDR3 length: 16 amino acids. V gave up 4 bases and J gave up 1 base, with 15 bases separating them. Germline-derived CDR1 and CDR2 are SNHLY and FYNNEI. The CDR3 DNA reads TGTGCCAGCAGTGGACCGGGACCCTACGGCACAGATACGCAGTATTTT. Its protein product is CASSGPGPYGTDTQYF. The full variable domain, rest sourced from reference TRBV2 and TRBJ2-3, is EPEVTQTPSHQVTQMGQEVILRCVPISNHLYFYWYRQILGQKVEFLVSFYNNEISEKSEIFDDQFSVERPDGSNFTLKIRSTKLEDSAMYFCASSGPGPYGTDTQYFGPGTRLTVL.

The rearrangement links TRBV3-1 (or the pseudogene TRBV3-2) to TRBJ1-2; D ambiguous. Germline loops: CDR1 LGHDT, CDR2 YNNKEL (reference sequence). The CDR3 length is 13 residues. Trimming removed 0 bases at V and 4 bases at J, with 6 bases between. In DNA, the CDR3 is TGTGCCAGCAGCCAAGAACGGCTCTATGGCTACACCTTC. It codes for CASSQERLYGYTF.

V gene TRBV9 combines with J gene TRBJ1-2; maybe TRBD1 (5 bases). The germline V gene has CDR1 SGDLS and CDR2 YYNGEE. With 0 bases removed from V and 3 bases from J, the gap between germline ends came to 18 bases. There are 17 residues in the CDR3. The CDR3 here is CASSVDPGLDGDYGYTF. CDR3 DNA sequence: TGTGCCAGCAGCGTAGACCCAGGGTTGGATGGGGACTATGGCTACACCTTC.

This rearrangement joins TRBV20-1 to TRBJ2-5; no definite D call. The CDR3 covers 11 residues. Germline V gene lookup returns CDR1 DFQATT and CDR2 SNEGSKA (reference sequence). V gave up 5 bases and J gave up 7 bases, with 11 bases separating them. The CDR3 is CSAGNSGTQYF. CDR3 coding DNA: TGCAGTGCTGGGAATTCAGGGACCCAGTACTTC.

The rearrangement links TRBV30 to TRBJ1-1; perhaps TRBD1 as D (5 bases). The V and J ends lost 3 bases and 6 bases respectively, with 17 bases between them. CDR3 length: 14 amino acids. Germline CDR1 GTSNPN, CDR2 SVGIG (reference sequence). As DNA, the CDR3 is TGTGCCTGGAGGGGGCCCGACAGAACACCTGAAGCTTTCTTT. Amino acid sequence: CAWRGPDRTPEAFF.

The CDR3 loop is CASSYWGQGLISQHF. CDR3 bases: TGTGCCAGCAGCTACTGGGGACAGGGTTTGATTTCCCAGCATTTT. The chain recombines TRBV5-6 with TRBJ1-5; 9 bases match TRBD1. This CDR3 is 15 amino acids long. Germline assignment: CDR1 SGHDT and CDR2 YYEEEE. With V trimmed by 3 bases and J by 11 bases, 12 bases remained unmatched.

V usage is TRBV11-3 and J usage is TRBJ2-2, with 11 bases that match TRBD2. This CDR3 has 16 residues. V shed 5 bases and J 1 base; nucleotides not matched to a gene: 3. Germline CDR1 and CDR2: SGHNT and YENEEA. The CDR3 is CASSIGLAGNTGELFF. As DNA, the CDR3 is TGTGCCAGCAGCATAGGACTAGCGGGGAACACCGGGGAGCTGTTTTTT.

This chain's CDR3 is CASSPVEMGGTEAFF. CDR3 coding DNA: TGTGCCAGCTCACCAGTCGAAATGGGGGGGACTGAAGCTTTCTTT. This chain links TRBV18 with TRBJ1-1; tentative D call: TRBD1 (5 bases). The CDR3 has 15 amino acids. CDR1 and CDR2 (germline): KGHSH, LQKENI. Trimming left V 2 bases short and J 5 bases short, with 15 bases between. The full variable domain, completed using reference TRBV18 and TRBJ1-1, is NAGVMQNPRHLVRRRGQEARLRCSPMKGHSHVYWYRQLPEEGLKFMVYLQKENIIDESGMPKERFSAEFPKEGPSILRIQQVVRGDSAAYFCASSPVEMGGTEAFFGQGTRLTVV.

This clone was observed once. The genes are TRBV7-9 and TRBJ1-2; D is perhaps TRBD1 (5 bases). CDR1 and CDR2 from the germline V gene are SEHNR and FQNEAQ (reference sequence). This CDR3 is 13 amino acids long. V lost 4 bases and J 4 bases, leaving 10 bases between the germline ends. The CDR3 loop is CASSSTEIYGYTF. The CDR3 bases are TGTGCCAGCAGCTCGACAGAGATCTATGGCTACACCTTC. The full variable domain, rest sourced from reference TRBV7-9 and TRBJ1-2, is DTGVSQNPRHKITKRGQNVTFRCDPISEHNRLYWYRQTLGQGPEFLTYFQNEAQLEKSRLLSDRFSAERPKGSFSTLEIQRTEQGDSAMYLCASSSTEIYGYTFGSGTRLTVV.

The gene calls are TRBV6-2 or TRBV6-3 and TRBJ1-2; D uncertain. Germline values: CDR1 MNHEY, CDR2 SVGEGT. Trimming took off 6 bases at V and 4 bases at J, with 18 bases between the two ends. CDR3 length equals 15 residues. This chain's CDR3 is CASSESSPTGYGYTF. The CDR3 coding sequence is TGTGCCAGCAGCGAGAGCTCGCCGACTGGCTATGGCTACACCTTC.

The chain links TRBV5-6 to TRBJ2-7; D remains ambiguous. Germline loops: CDR1 SGHDT, CDR2 YYEEEE. Trimming pared 4 bases from V and 0 bases from J, leaving 11 bases between. There are 14 residues in the CDR3. The CDR3: CASSQPTGSYEQYF. The CDR3 coding sequence is TGTGCCAGCAGCCAACCGACTGGCTCCTACGAGCAGTACTTC. The variable domain in full, completed from reference TRBV5-6 and TRBJ2-7, reads DAGVTQSPTHLIKTRGQQVTLRCSPKSGHDTVSWYQQALGQGPQFIFQYYEEEERQRGNFPDRFSGHQFPNYSSELNVNALLLGDSALYLCASSQPTGSYEQYFGPGTRLTVT.

The V and J genes are TRBV15 and TRBJ1-5, with a weak D call TRBD1 (5 bases). The CDR3 contains 16 residues. Looked up from germline, CDR1 is LNHNV and CDR2 is YYDKDF (reference sequence). The V end was cut by 2 bases, the J end by 7 bases, with 18 bases between. The CDR3 nucleotides read TGTGCCACCAGCAGATTTGGTGAGGGGTTTAGGCAGCCCCAGCATTTT. Amino acids: CATSRFGEGFRQPQHF.

The rearrangement links TRBV18 to TRBJ2-1; no firm D call. CDR1 is KGHSH and CDR2 is LQKENI in the germline V gene. Trimming shortened V by 6 bases and J by 3 bases, and 9 bases separated the two germline ends. The CDR3 length is 13 residues. The CDR3 here is CASSANFYNEQFF. Written as DNA, the CDR3 is TGTGCCAGCTCTGCTAATTTCTACAATGAGCAGTTCTTC.

The chain combines TRBV15 with TRBJ2-5, with TRBD1 as a possible D gene (7 bases). Trimming left V 0 bases short and J 5 bases short, with 13 bases between. The CDR3 has 15 residues. The V gene's germline CDR1 is LNHNV and CDR2 YYDKDF (reference sequence). The CDR3 sequence: CATSREAGGYETQYF. CDR3 nucleotide sequence: TGTGCCACCAGCAGAGAGGCAGGGGGGTACGAGACCCAGTACTTC.

The rearrangement uses TRBV28 and TRBJ1-2, with TRBD1 matching over 8 bases. CDR3 length equals 14 residues. V gave up 5 bases and J gave up 0 bases; unmatched junction bases: 2. In germline, CDR1 is MDHEN, CDR2 SYDVKM. The CDR3 spells CASSPGGPNYGYTF. In nucleotides, the CDR3 is TGTGCCAGCAGTCCAGGGGGCCCTAACTATGGCTACACCTTC.

V is TRBV19 and J is TRBJ1-5; 9 nucleotides line up with TRBD1. V was pared by 5 bases and J by 7 bases, with 9 bases of the junction left unmatched. In germline, CDR1 is LNHDA, CDR2 SQIVND (reference sequence). The CDR3 length is 15 residues. The CDR3, as DNA: TGTGCCAGTAGTGTCCTATCGGACAGGGGACAGCCCCAGCATTTT. Amino acid sequence: CASSVLSDRGQPQHF. Complete variable domain (other parts from reference TRBV19 and TRBJ1-5): DGGITQSPKYLFRKEGQNVTLSCEQNLNHDAMYWYRQDPGQGLRLIYYSQIVNDFQKGDIAEGYSVSREKKESFPLTVTSAQKNPTAFYLCASSVLSDRGQPQHFGDGTRLSIL.

The table lists this clone with a few counts. This chain links TRBV28 with TRBJ1-5; no firm D call. CDR3 size: 15 residues. Germline V gene sequence: CDR1 MDHEN, CDR2 SYDVKM. V was cut by 6 bases and J by 4 bases, with 16 bases left in between. The DNA of the CDR3 is TGTGCCAGCAGCACCCTTTTAAAGGGTAATCAGCCCCAGCATTTT. It specifies CASSTLLKGNQPQHF.

This rearrangement joins TRBV19 to TRBJ2-4; D unresolved. Germline-derived CDR1 and CDR2 are LNHDA and SQIVND (reference sequence). Trimming pared 1 base from V and 0 bases from J, leaving 10 bases between. This CDR3 is 16 amino acids long. The CDR3 is CASSIGSLGAKNIQYF. The CDR3 nucleotides are TGTGCCAGTAGTATAGGGTCCTTGGGAGCCAAAAACATTCAGTACTTC.

V usage is TRBV3-1 (or the pseudogene TRBV3-2) and J usage is TRBJ1-3; possible D gene TRBD1, 6 bases. V lost 5 bases and J lost 3, with 11 bases in between. This CDR3 comprises 14 residues. Germline values: CDR1 LGHDT, CDR2 YNNKEL (reference sequence). In DNA, the CDR3 is TGTGCCAGCAGCTACGGGACACTTGGAAACACCATATATTTT. Protein: CASSYGTLGNTIYF.